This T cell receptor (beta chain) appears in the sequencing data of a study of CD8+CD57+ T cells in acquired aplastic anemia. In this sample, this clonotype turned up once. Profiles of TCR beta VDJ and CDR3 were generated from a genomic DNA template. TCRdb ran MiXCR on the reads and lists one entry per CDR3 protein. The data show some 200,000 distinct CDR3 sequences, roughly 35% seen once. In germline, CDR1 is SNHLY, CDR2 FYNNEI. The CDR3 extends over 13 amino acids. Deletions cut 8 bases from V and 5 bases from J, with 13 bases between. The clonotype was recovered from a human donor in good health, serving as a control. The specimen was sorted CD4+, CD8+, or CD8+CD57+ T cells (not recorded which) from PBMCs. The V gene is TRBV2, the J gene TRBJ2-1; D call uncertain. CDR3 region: CASSPGSNNEQFF. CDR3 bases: TGTGCCAGCTCACCAGGCAGCAACAATGAGCAGTTCTTC.